The T cell receptor beta chain described here comes from a study of T cell responses to AZD1222 COVID-19 vaccine. TCRdb keeps only in-frame clones here, not all; method: immunoSEQ multiplex PCR. This sample yields about 99,000 clones, of which about 88% are seen a single time; approximately 18% belongs to the top ten. Broader study findings: Repertoire sampling happened only post peak T cell response. Clonal diversity may have been underestimated in mostly white British donors.

The table lists this clone with a count of one. Its antigen is undetermined. The source is an adult in good health. The sample consisted of peripheral blood, taken on day 0 of AZD1222 vaccination.

The CDR3 sequence: CASSLRKRILEQFF. CDR3 DNA sequence: TGTGCCAGCAGCTTAAGGAAGCGCATCCTTGAGCAGTTCTTC. This sequence joins TRBV11-2 and TRBJ2-1; D remains ambiguous. The CDR3 consists of 14 residues. The germline V and J ends were trimmed by 2 bases and 9 bases, with 14 bases remaining between them. Germline-derived CDR1 and CDR2 are SGHAT and FQNNGV.